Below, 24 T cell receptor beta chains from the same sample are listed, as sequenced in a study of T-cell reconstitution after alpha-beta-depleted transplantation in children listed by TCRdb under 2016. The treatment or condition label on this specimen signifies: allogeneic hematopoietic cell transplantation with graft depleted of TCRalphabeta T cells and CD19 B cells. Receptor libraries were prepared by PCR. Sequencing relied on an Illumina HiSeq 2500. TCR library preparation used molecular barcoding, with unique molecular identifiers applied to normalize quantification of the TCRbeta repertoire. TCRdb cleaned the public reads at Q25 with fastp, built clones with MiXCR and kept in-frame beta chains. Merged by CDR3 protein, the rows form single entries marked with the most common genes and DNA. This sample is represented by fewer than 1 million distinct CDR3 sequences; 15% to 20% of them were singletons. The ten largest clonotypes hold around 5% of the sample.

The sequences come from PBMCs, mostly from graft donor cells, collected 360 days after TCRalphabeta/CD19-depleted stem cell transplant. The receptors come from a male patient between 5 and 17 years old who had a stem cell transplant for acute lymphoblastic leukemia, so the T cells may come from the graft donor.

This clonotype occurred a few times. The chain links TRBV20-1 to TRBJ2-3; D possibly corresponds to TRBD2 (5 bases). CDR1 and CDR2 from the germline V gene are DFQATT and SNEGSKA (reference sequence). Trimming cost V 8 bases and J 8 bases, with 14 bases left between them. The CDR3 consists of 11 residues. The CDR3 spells CSPTGMGTQYF. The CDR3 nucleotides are TGCAGTCCCACCGGGATGGGTACGCAGTATTTT.

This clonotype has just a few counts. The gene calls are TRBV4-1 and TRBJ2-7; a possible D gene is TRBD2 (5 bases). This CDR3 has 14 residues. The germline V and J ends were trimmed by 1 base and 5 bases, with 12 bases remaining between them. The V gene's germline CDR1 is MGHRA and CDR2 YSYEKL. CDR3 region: CASSQVSSGDEQYF. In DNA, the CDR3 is TGCGCCAGCAGCCAAGTTTCCTCCGGGGACGAGCAGTACTTC.

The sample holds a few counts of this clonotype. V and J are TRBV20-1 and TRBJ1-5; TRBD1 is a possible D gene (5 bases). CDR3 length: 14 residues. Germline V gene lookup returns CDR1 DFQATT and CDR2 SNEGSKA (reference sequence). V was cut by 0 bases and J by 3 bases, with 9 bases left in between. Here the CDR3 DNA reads TGCAGTGCTAGAGACAGGGACCTCAATCAGCCCCAGCATTTT. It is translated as CSARDRDLNQPQHF.

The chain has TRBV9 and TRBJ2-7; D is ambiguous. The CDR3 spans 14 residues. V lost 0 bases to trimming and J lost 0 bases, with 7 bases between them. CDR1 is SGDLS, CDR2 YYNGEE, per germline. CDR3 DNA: TGTGCCAGCAGCGTAGGGGCCCCCTCCTACGAGCAGTACTTC. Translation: CASSVGAPSYEQYF.

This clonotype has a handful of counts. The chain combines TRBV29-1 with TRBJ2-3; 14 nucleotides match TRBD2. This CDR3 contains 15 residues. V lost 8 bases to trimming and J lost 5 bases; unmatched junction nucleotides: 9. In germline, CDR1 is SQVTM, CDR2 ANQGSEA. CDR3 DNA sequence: TGCAGCACCCTACAAGGGACTAGCGGGAGAGATACGCAGTATTTT. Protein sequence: CSTLQGTSGRDTQYF.

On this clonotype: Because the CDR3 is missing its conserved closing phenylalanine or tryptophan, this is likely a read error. Here the CDR3 reads CASSPPWPSGIYEQYS. CDR3 bases: TGTGCCAGCTCACCCCCTTGGCCTAGCGGAATTTACGAGCAGTACTCC. The genes are TRBV18 and TRBJ2-7; 7 bases fit TRBD2. J was trimmed by 4 bases and V by 3 bases; bases with no gene match: 12. CDR1 and CDR2 (germline): KGHSH, LQKENI. The CDR3 loop spans 16 amino acids.

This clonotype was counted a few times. CDR3 nucleotides: TGTGCCAGCAGCGGCCCACAGGGGAAATTGTTTTTT. Protein sequence: CASSGPQGKLFF. The V and J genes are TRBV9 and TRBJ1-4, with 7 bases aligning to TRBD1. V lost 3 bases to trimming and J lost 15 bases; unmatched junction nucleotides: 8. CDR1 is SGDLS and CDR2 is YYNGEE in the germline V gene. This CDR3 region has 12 residues.

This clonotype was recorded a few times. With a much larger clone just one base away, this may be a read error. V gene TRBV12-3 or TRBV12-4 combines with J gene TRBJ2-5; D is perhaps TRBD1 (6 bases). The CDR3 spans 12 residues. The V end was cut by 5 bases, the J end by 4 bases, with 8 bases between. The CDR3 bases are TGTGCCAGCAGTCACAGGGTAGAGACCCAGTACTTC. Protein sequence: CASSHRVETQYF.

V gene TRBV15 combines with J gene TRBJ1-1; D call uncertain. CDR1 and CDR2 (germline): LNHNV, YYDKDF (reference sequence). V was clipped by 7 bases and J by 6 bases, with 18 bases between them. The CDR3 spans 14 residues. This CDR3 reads CATKGGVRAAEAFF. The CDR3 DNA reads TGTGCCACCAAGGGAGGAGTAAGGGCGGCTGAAGCTTTCTTT.

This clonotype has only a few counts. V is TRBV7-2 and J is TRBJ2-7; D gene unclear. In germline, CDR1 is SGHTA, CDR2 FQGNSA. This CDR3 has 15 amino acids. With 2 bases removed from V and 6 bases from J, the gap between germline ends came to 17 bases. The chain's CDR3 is CASSLKGKAVTEQYF. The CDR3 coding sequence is TGTGCCAGCAGCTTAAAAGGCAAGGCGGTTACCGAGCAGTACTTC.

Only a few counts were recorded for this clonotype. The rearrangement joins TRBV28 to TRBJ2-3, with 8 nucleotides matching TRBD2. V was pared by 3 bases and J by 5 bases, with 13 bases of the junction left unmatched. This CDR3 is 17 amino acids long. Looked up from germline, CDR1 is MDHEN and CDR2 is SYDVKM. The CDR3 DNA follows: TGTGCCAGCAGTTTCCCGGGACTAGGTGGCTCACAAGATACGCAGTATTTT. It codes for CASSFPGLGGSQDTQYF.

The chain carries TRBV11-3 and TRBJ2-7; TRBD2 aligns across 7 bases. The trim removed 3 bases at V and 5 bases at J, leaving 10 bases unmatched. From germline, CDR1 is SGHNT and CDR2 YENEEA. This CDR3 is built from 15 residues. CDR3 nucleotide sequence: TGTGCCAGCAGCTTTGGGGCGGGAGAGTGGGACGAGCAGTACTTC. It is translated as CASSFGAGEWDEQYF.

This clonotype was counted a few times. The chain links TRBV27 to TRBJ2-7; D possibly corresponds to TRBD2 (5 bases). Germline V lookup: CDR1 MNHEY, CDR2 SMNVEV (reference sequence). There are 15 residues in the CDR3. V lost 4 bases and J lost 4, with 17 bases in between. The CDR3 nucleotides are TGTGCCAGCAGTTCCCCTATGCGGGCAACATACGAGCAGTACTTC. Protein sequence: CASSSPMRATYEQYF.

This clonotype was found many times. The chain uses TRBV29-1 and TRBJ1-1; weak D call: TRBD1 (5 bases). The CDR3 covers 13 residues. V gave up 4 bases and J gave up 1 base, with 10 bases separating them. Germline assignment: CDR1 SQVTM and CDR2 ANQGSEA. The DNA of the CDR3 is TGCAGCGTTGTGGGGGGGAGGAACACTGAAGCTTTCTTT. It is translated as CSVVGGRNTEAFF.

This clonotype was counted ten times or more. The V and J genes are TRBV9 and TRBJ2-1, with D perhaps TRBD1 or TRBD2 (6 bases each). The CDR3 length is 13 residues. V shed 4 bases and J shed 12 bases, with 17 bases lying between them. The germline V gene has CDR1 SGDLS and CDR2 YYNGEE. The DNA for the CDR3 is TGTGCCAGCAGCCCCTCCGGGGGCGGTGGGCAGTTCTTC. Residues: CASSPSGGGGQFF.

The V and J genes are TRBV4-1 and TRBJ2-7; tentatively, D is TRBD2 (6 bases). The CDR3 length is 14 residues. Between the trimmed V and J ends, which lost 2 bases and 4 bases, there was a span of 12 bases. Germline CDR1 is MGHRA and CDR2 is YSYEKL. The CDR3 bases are TGCGCCAGCAGCCAACTAGCGCATCGGTACGAGCAGTACTTC. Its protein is CASSQLAHRYEQYF.

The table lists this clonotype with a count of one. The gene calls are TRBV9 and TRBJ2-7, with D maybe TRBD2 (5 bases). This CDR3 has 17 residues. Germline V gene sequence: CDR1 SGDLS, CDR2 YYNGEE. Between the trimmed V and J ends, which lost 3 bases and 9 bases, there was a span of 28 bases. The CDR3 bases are TGTGCCAGCAGCGAGAGTACGGGAAATCCAATCGTAAACGGGCAGTACTTC. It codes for CASSESTGNPIVNGQYF.

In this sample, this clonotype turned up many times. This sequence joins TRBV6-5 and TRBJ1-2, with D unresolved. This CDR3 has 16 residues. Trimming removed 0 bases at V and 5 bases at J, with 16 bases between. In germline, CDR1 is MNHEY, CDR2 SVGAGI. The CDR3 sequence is CASSYSRLAGGYGYTF. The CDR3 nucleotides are TGTGCCAGCAGTTACTCGAGGCTCGCAGGAGGATATGGCTACACCTTC.

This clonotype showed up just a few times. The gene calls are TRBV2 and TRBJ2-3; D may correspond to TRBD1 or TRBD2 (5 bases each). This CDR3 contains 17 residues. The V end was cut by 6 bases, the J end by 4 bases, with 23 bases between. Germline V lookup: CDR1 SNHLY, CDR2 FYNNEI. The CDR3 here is CASRENPLVRDADTQYF. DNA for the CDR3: TGTGCCAGCAGGGAGAACCCCCTTGTCCGGGACGCAGATACGCAGTATTTT.

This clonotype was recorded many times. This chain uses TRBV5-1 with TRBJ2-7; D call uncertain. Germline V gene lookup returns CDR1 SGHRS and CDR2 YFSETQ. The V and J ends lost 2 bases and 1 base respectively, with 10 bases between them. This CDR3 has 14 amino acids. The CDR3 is CASSLRDMSYEQYF. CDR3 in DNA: TGCGCCAGCAGCTTACGAGACATGTCCTACGAGCAGTACTTC.

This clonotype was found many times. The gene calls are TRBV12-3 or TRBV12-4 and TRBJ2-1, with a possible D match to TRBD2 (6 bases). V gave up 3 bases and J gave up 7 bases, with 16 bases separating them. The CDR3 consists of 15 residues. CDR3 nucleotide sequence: TGTGCCAGCAGTTTTATGCCCGGACTATCTAATGAGCAGTTCTTC. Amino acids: CASSFMPGLSNEQFF.

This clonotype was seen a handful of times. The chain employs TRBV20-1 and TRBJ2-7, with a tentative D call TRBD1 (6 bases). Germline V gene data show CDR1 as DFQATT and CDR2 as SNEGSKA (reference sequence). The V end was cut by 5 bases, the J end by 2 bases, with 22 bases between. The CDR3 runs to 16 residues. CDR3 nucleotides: TGCAGTGCTTCCGGGACACCCAAGGAAGCACCCTACGAGCAGTACTTC. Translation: CSASGTPKEAPYEQYF.

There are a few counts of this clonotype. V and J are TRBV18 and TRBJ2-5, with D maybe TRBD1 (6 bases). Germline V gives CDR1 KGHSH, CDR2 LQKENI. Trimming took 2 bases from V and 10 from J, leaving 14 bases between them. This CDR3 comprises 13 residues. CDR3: CASSPNRDSIQYF. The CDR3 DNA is TGTGCCAGCTCACCAAACAGGGATTCAATCCAGTACTTC.

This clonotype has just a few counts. The CDR3 coding sequence is TGTGCCAGCAGTGCTAAGGGGACAGCAATACGTGCTAGCACAGATACGCAGTATTTT. The encoded protein is CASSAKGTAIRASTDTQYF. This rearrangement joins TRBV6-1 to TRBJ2-3, with 7 bases matching TRBD1. This CDR3 is built from 19 residues. The V segment lost 4 bases and the J segment 0 bases; nucleotides outside the gene matches: 16. Germline V lookup: CDR1 MNHNS, CDR2 SASEGT.